One sample yielded the 10 T cell receptor beta chains listed below, sequenced in a study of blood T cell repertoires in COVID-19. Data came from immunoSEQ multiplex PCR; TCRdb stores just in-frame clones and leaves some out. The table has roughly 200,000 clones, under 80% seen once; the top ten hold roughly 14%. Sample: peripheral blood. Receptor source: a man aged 45-60 years who had recovered from COVID-19.

The chain carries TRBV19 and TRBJ2-7; 10 bases line up with TRBD2. The J segment lost 5 bases and the V segment lost 6 bases, leaving 10 bases of the junction unmatched. There are 15 residues in the CDR3. Germline CDR1 reads LNHDA; CDR2 reads SQIVND (reference sequence). The CDR3 DNA is TGTGCCAGTAGCCTTCTAGCGGGAGAGGTGAACGAGCAGTACTTC. Amino acid sequence: CASSLLAGEVNEQYF.

The chain links TRBV6-5 to TRBJ2-7, with 8 bases matching TRBD2. The CDR3 length is 14 residues. V trimming: 8 bases; J trimming: 3 bases; junction bases outside the gene matches: 9. Germline-derived CDR1 and CDR2 are MNHEY and SVGAGI. The CDR3, as DNA: TGTGCCAGCGGGAGCGGGAGTAGCATCTACGAGCAGTACTTC. It is translated as CASGSGSSIYEQYF.

The chain carries TRBV4-2 and TRBJ1-2; TRBD1 might be the D (6 bases). The germline V and J ends were trimmed by 0 bases and 5 bases, with 16 bases remaining between them. This CDR3 has 16 residues. CDR1 and CDR2 from the germline V gene are LGHNA and YNFKEQ. The CDR3: CASSQDRGGAIYGYTF. In DNA, the CDR3 is TGTGCCAGCAGCCAAGATCGGGGGGGGGCGATTTATGGCTACACCTTC.

The CDR3 DNA follows: TGTGCCAGCAGCCCTTCGACAGGTGGGAACACTGAAGCTTTCTTT. Protein: CASSPSTGGNTEAFF. The rearrangement links TRBV28 to TRBJ1-1, with D perhaps matching TRBD1 (6 bases). CDR1 and CDR2 from the germline V gene are MDHEN and SYDVKM. V was clipped by 6 bases and J by 1 base, with 15 bases between them. The CDR3 is made up of 15 amino acids.

The gene calls are TRBV6-4 and TRBJ1-6; the D is unclear. The CDR3 is 13 residues long. CDR1 is MRHNA, CDR2 SNTAGT, per germline. V lost 6 bases and J lost 7, with 10 bases in between. The DNA of the CDR3 is TGTGCCAGCAGCATGCAGTTAAATTCACCCCTCCACTTT. Its protein is CASSMQLNSPLHF.

V and J are TRBV6-6 and TRBJ1-1, with D possibly matching TRBD1 (5 bases). Germline CDR1 reads MNHNY; CDR2 reads SVGAGI (reference sequence). With 5 bases removed from V and 5 bases from J, the gap between germline ends came to 9 bases. CDR3 length: 12 residues. As DNA, the CDR3 is TGTGCCAGCAGTCAAAGGGGAACTGAAGCTTTCTTT. Translating it yields CASSQRGTEAFF.

V usage is TRBV12-1 and J usage is TRBJ1-1; the table's D call of TRBD1 was not tested on the DNA. TRBV12-1 is designated a pseudogene. The CDR3 consists of 17 residues. This CDR3 reads CASSSDQTGPRTTEAFF. CDR3 DNA: TGTGCCAGCAGCTCCGACCAAACAGGGCCACGAACGACTGAAGCTTTCTTT.

V usage is TRBV2 and J usage is TRBJ2-1, with D hard to call. V was trimmed by 6 bases and J by 3 bases, leaving 3 bases between them. Looked up from germline, CDR1 is SNHLY and CDR2 is FYNNEI. The CDR3 has 11 residues. The CDR3 region is CASSFYNEQFF. DNA for the CDR3: TGTGCCAGCAGCTTCTACAATGAGCAGTTCTTC.

The chain's CDR3 is CASTQGTHTDPYTF. In DNA form, the CDR3 reads TGTGCCAGCACACAGGGAACCCACACGGACCCCTACACCTTC. V is TRBV2 and J is TRBJ1-2; D might be TRBD1 (6 bases). This CDR3 is 14 amino acids long. CDR1 and CDR2 (germline): SNHLY, FYNNEI. V lost 7 bases, J lost 10 bases, and 22 bases lay in between.

The chain employs TRBV5-1 and TRBJ2-1; tentative D call: TRBD2 (6 bases). The germline V gene encodes CDR1 SGHRS and CDR2 YFSETQ. This CDR3 has 16 residues. The V gene lost 4 bases and the J gene lost 0 bases, with 14 bases spanning the gap. The CDR3 loop is CASSPGTGSSYNEQFF. The CDR3 DNA follows: TGCGCCAGCAGCCCGGGGACTGGGAGCTCCTACAATGAGCAGTTCTTC.